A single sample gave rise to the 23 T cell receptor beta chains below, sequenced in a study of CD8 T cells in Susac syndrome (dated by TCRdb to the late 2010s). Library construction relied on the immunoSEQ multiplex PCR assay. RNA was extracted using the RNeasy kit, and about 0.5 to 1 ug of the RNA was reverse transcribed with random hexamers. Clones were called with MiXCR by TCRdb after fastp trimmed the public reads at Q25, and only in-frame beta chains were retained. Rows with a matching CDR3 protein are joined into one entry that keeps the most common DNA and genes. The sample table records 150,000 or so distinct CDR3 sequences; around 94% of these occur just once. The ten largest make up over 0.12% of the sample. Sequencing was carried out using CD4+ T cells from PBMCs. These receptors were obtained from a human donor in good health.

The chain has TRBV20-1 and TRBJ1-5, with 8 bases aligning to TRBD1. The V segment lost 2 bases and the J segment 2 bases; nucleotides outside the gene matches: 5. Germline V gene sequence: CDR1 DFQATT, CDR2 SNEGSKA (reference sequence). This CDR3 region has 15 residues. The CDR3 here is CSARHEGQGNQPQHF. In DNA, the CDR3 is TGCAGTGCTAGACACGAGGGACAGGGCAATCAGCCCCAGCATTTT.

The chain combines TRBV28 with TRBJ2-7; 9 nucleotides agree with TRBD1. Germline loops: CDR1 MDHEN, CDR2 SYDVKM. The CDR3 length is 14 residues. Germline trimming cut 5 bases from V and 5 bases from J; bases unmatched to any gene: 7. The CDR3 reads CASSHGTGIHEQYF. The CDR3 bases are TGTGCCAGCAGTCACGGGACAGGGATCCACGAGCAGTACTTC. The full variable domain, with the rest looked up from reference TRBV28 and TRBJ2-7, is DVKVTQSSRYLVKRTGEKVFLECVQDMDHENMFWYRQDPGLGLRLIYFSYDVKMKEKGDIPEGYSVSREKKERFSLILESASTNQTSMYLCASSHGTGIHEQYFGPGTRLTVT.

In nucleotides, the CDR3 is TGTGCCAGCCGGCAGGGCGCCGGGGAGCTGTTTTTT. Translation gives CASRQGAGELFF. V is TRBV6-5 and J is TRBJ2-2; the D gene is possibly TRBD1 (5 bases). The V end was cut by 8 bases, the J end by 6 bases, with 10 bases between. CDR3 length: 12 residues. The germline V gene encodes CDR1 MNHEY and CDR2 SVGAGI.

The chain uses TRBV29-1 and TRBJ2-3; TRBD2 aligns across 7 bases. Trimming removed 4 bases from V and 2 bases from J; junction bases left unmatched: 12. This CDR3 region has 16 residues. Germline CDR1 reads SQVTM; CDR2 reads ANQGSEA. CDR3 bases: TGCAGCGTTGTGGGGGGGAGGTGGGGAAACACAGATACGCAGTATTTT. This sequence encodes CSVVGGRWGNTDTQYF.

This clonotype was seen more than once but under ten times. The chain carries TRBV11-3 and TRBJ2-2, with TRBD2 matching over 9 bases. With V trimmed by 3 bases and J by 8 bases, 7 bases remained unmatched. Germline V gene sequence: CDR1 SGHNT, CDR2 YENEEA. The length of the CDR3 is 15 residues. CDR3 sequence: CASSFSGGPSGELFF. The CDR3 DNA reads TGTGCCAGCAGCTTCAGCGGGGGGCCCTCAGGGGAGCTGTTTTTT.

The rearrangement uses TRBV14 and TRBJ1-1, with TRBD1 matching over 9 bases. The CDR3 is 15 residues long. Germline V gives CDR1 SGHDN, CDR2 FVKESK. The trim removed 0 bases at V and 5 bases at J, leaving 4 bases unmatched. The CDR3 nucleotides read TGTGCCAGCAGCCAAGAACAGGGGGCGAGGACTGAAGCTTTCTTT. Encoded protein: CASSQEQGARTEAFF.

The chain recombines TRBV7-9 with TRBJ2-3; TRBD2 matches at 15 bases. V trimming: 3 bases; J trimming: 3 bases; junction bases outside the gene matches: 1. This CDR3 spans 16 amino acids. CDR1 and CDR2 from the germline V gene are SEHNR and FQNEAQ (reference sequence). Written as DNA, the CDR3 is TGTGCCAGCAGCTTTGGACTAGCGGGGGGGACAGATACGCAGTATTTT. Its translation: CASSFGLAGGTDTQYF.

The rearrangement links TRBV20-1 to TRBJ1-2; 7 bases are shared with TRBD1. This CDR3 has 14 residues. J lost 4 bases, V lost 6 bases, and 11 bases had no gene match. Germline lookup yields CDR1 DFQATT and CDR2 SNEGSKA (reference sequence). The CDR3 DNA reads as TGCAGTGCCGCTCCCTCGGGACAGAGCTATGGCTACACCTTC. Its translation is CSAAPSGQSYGYTF.

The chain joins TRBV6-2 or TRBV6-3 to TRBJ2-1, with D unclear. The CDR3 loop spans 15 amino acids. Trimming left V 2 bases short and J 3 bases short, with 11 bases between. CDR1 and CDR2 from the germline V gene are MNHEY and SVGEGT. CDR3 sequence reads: CASSYGLGFYNEQFF. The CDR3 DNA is TGTGCCAGCAGTTACGGGCTAGGTTTCTACAATGAGCAGTTCTTC.

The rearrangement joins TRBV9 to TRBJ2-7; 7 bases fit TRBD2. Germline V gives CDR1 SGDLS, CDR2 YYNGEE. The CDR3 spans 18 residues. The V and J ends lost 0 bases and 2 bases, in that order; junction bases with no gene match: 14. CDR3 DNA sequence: TGTGCCAGCAGCGTAGATGGCGGGCTAGCGGTTGGAGCCTACGAGCAGTACTTC. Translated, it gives CASSVDGGLAVGAYEQYF.

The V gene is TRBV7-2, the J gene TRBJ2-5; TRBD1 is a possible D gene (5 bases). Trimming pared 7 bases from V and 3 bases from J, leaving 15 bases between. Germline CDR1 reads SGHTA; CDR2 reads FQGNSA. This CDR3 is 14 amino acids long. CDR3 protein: CASTQMAGKETQYF. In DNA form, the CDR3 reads TGTGCCAGCACCCAGATGGCAGGGAAAGAGACCCAGTACTTC.

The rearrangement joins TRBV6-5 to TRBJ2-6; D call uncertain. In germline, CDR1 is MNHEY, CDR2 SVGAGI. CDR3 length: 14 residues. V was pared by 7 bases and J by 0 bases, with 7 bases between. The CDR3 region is CASMAVSGANVLTF. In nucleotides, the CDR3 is TGTGCCAGCATGGCTGTCTCTGGGGCCAACGTCCTGACTTTC.

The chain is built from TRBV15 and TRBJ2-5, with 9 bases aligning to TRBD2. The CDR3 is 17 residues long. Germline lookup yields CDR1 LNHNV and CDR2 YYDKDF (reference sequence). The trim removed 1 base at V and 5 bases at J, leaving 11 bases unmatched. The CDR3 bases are TGTGCCACCAGCAGAGTAGTGGGGCGGGGGGGCCTGGAGACCCAGTACTTC. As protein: CATSRVVGRGGLETQYF.

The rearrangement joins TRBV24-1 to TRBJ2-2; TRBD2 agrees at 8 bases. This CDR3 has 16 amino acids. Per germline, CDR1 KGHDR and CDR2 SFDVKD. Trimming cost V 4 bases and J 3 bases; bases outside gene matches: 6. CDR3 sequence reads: CATSEDSGADTGELFF. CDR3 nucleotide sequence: TGTGCCACCAGTGAGGATAGCGGGGCCGACACCGGGGAGCTGTTTTTT.

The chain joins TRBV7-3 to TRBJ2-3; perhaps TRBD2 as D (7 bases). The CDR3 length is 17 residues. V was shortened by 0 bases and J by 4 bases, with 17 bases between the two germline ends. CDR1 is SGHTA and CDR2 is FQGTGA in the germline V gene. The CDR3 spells CASSLTMGGASPDTQYF. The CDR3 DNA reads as TGTGCCAGCAGCTTAACGATGGGGGGGGCCTCCCCAGATACGCAGTATTTT.

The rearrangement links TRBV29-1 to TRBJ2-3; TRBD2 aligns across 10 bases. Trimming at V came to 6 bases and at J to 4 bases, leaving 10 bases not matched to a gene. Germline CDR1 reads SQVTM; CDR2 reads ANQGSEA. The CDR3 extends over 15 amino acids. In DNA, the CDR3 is TGCAGCGTCCCCGGTCGAGCGGGGGGGGCAGATACGCAGTATTTT. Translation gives CSVPGRAGGADTQYF.

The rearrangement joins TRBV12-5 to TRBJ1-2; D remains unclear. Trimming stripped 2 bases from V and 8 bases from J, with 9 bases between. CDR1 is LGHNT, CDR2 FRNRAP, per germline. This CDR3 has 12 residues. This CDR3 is CASGLPPMGYTF. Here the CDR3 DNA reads TGTGCTAGTGGTTTGCCGCCTATGGGCTACACCTTC.

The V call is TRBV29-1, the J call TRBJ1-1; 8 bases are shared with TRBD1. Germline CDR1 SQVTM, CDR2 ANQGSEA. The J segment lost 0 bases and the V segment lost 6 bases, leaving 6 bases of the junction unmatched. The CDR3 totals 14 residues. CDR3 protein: CSVGQDRVNTEAFF. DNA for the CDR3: TGCAGCGTGGGCCAGGACAGGGTGAACACTGAAGCTTTCTTT.

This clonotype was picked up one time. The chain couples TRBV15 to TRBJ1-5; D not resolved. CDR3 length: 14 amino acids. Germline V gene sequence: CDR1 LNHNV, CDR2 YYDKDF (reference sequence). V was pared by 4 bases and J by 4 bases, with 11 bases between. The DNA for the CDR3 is TGTGCCACCAGCATCACAGCGAGTAATCAGCCCCAGCATTTT. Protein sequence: CATSITASNQPQHF. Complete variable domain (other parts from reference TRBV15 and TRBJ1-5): DAMVIQNPRYQVTQFGKPVTLSCSQTLNHNVMYWYQQKSSQAPKLLFHYYDKDFNNEADTPDNFQSRRPNTSFCFLDIRSPGLGDTAMYLCATSITASNQPQHFGDGTRLSIL.

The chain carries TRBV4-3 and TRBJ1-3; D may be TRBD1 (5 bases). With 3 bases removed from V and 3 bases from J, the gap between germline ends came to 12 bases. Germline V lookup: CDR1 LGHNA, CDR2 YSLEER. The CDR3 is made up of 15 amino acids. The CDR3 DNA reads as TGCGCCAGCAGCCATTCAGGGAAAAATGGAAACACCATATATTTT. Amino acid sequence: CASSHSGKNGNTIYF.

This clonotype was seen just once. The CDR3 nucleotides read TGCGCCAGCAGCCCCGGGACAGCTTATAATTCACCCCTCCACTTT. Its translation: CASSPGTAYNSPLHF. This rearrangement joins TRBV4-3 to TRBJ1-6; TRBD1 agrees at 7 bases. Germline V gene lookup returns CDR1 LGHNA and CDR2 YSLEER. This CDR3 has 15 residues. The V and J ends lost 4 bases and 4 bases, in that order; junction bases with no gene match: 4.

The CDR3 sequence is CSVEDNAYEQYF. The DNA of the CDR3 is TGCAGCGTTGAGGACAATGCCTACGAGCAGTACTTC. The rearrangement links TRBV29-1 to TRBJ2-7, with TRBD1 as a possible D gene (5 bases). The CDR3 runs to 12 residues. CDR1 is SQVTM and CDR2 is ANQGSEA in the germline V gene. With 3 bases removed from V and 2 bases from J, the gap between germline ends came to 8 bases.

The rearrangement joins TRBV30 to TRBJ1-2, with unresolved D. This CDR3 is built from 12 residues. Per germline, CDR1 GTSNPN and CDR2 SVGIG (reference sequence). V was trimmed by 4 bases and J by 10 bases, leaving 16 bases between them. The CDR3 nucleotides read TGTGCCTGGACAGGCGTAGTGGGAGACTACACCTTC. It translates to CAWTGVVGDYTF.